The next 2 T cell receptor beta chains were all read from a single sample in a study of OX40 agonist ivuxolimab in advanced cancers. Some clones are missing from TCRdb's copy, which holds only in-frame ones; the method was immunoSEQ multiplex PCR. The sample records about 58,000 clones, approximately 90% being singletons. The input for sequencing was CD4+ or CD8+ T cells sorted from blood, taken in a trial of the OX40 agonist ivuxolimab. These receptors all stem from an adult with an advanced solid tumor such as melanoma, head and neck, liver or kidney cancer.

This sequence joins TRBV21-1 and TRBJ2-7; the DNA was not used to check the table's D call, TRBD2. TRBV21-1 is a pseudogene segment. CDR3 length: 13 amino acids. The CDR3 coding sequence is TGTGCCAGCAGCAACCCGACCCTTGGGGAGCAGTACGTC. Translated: CASSNPTLGEQYV.

This rearrangement joins TRBV11-2 to TRBJ2-7; 15 nucleotides match TRBD2. V lost 3 bases to trimming and J lost 3 bases; unmatched junction nucleotides: 0. Germline CDR1 and CDR2: SGHAT and FQNNGV. The CDR3 spans 15 residues. The CDR3 reads CASSLGLAGGYEQYV. CDR3 coding DNA: TGTGCCAGCAGCTTGGGACTAGCGGGAGGCTACGAGCAGTACGTC.